This T cell receptor beta chain is from a study of blood T cell repertoires in COVID-19. Study summary: Samples came from the United States, Italy and Spain, spanning acute and convalescent COVID-19.

In the original processing: By means of reference gene primer amplification, nucleated cell counts were estimated. Produced via immunoSEQ multiplex PCR; TCRdb's table is partial and in-frame only. V, J and clone size were drawn from that table, and D and trimming were deduced from the DNA. This sample has around 54,000 clones, with around nine tenths found just once. J was trimmed by 1 base and V by 2 bases; bases with no gene match: 3. This CDR3 spans 15 amino acids. The germline CDR1 and CDR2 sequences are MNHEY and SVGAGI. This chain uses TRBV6-5 with TRBJ2-5, with 8 nucleotides matching TRBD2. The sequencing sample was made of peripheral blood. The TCR was taken from a woman aged 40 to 49 with active COVID-19. CDR3 nucleotides: TGTGCCAGCAGTTACGGGGCGGGGGGCCAAGAGACCCAGTACTTC. Its protein product is CASSYGAGGQETQYF.